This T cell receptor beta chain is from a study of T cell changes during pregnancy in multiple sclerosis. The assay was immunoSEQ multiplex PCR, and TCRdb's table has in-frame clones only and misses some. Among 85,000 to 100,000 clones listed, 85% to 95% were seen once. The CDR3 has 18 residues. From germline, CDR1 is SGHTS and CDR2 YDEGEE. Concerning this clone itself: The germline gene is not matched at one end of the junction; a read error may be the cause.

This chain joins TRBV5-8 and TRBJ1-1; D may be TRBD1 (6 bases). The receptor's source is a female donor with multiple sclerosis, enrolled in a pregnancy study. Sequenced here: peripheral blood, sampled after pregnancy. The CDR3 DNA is TGTGCCAGCAGATTGGAACGGACAGCCGTTAATGTGAACACTGAAGCTTTCTTT. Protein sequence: CASRLERTAVNVNTEAFF.